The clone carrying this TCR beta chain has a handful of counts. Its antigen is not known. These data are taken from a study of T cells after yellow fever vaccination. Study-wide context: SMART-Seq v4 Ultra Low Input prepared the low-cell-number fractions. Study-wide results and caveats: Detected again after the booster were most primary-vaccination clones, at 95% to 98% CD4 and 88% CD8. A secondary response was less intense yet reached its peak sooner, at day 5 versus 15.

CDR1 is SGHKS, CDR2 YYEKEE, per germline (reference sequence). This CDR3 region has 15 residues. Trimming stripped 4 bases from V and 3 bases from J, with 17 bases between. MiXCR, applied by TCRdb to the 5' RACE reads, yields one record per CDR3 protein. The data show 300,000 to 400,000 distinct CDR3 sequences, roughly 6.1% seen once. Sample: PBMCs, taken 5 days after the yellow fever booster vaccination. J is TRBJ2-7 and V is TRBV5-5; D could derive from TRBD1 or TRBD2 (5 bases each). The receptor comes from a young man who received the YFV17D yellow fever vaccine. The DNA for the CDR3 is TGTGCCAGCAGCCCCGAACCAGGGAGAGGCTACGAGCAGTACTTC. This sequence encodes CASSPEPGRGYEQYF.